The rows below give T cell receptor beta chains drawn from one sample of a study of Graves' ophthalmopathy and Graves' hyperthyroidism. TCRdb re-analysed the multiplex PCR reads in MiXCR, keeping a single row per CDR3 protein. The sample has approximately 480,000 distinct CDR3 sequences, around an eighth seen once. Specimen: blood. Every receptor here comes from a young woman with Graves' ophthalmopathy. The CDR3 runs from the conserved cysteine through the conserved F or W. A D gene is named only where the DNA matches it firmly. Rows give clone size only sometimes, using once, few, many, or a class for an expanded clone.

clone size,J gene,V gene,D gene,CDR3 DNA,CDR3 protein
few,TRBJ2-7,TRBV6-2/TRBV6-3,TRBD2,TGTGCCAGCAGTTCCAGGACTAGCGGCCCTTGGGAGCAGTACTTC,CASSSRTSGPWEQYF
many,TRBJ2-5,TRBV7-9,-,TGTGCCAGCAGCCATTCGTCGGGAGAGACCCAGTACTTC,CASSHSSGETQYF
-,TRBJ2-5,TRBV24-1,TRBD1,TGTGCCACCAGTGATCCGGGACAGGGGATGGAGACCCAGTACTTC,CATSDPGQGMETQYF
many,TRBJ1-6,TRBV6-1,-,TGTGCCAGCAGTCCTACAGTTTTGGGGTCCTATAATTCACCCCTCCACTTT,CASSPTVLGSYNSPLHF
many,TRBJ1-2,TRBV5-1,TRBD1,TGCGCCAGCAGCTTGGTCGGGACAGGGAAGAATGGCTACACCTTC,CASSLVGTGKNGYTF
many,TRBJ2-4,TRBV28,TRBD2,TGTGCCAGCAGTATATTTGGCGGGAGTCTAGCCAAAAACATTAAGTACTTC,CASSIFGGSLAKNIKYF
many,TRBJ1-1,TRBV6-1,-,TGTGCCAGCAGTGAGGCAGGGACACACACTGAAGCTTTCTTT,CASSEAGTHTEAFF
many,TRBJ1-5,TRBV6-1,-,TGTGCCAGCCGCGGGGCTGGGAATCAGCCCCAGCATTTT,CASRGAGNQPQHF
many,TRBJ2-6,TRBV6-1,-,TGTGCCAGCAGTGGCCAGGGAAGTACTGGGGCCAACGTCCTGACTTTC,CASSGQGSTGANVLTF
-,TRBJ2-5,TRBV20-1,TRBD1,TGCAGGGGGGACAGGGGGCGGGAGACCCAGTACTTC,CRGDRGRETQYF
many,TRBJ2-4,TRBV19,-,TGTGCCAGTAGTATAGCAGGCGTTCTAAACATTCAGTACTTC,CASSIAGVLNIQYF
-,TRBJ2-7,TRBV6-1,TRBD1,TGTGCCAGCAGTGTCCACTCGGCCGGGACAGGGCACCAGTACTTC,CASSVHSAGTGHQYF
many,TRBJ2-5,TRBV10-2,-,TGCGCCAGCAGTGAGAGGTGGGGGCAAGAGACCCAGTACTTC,CASSERWGQETQYF
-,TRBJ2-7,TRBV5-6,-,TGTGCCAGCAGGATGGTAGGAACCTACGAGCAGTACTTC,CASRMVGTYEQYF
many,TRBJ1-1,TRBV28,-,TGTGCCAGCAGTCCTATTTCGATCCTCCGTGCAGCTTTCTTT,CASSPISILRAAFF
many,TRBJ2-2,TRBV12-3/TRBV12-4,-,TGTGCCAGCACCGAGTCCACGGGCGGGGAGCTGTTTTTT,CASTESTGGELFF
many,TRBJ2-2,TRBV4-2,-,TGTGCCAGCAGCCATGACCCGGGCGGGGAGCTGTTTTTT,CASSHDPGGELFF
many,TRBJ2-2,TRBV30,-,TGTGCCTGGACTGGGGGTGCGAACACCGGGGAGCTGTTTTTT,CAWTGGANTGELFF
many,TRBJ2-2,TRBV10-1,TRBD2,TGCGCCAGCAGTGAACGGACTAGCGGGGCTAACACCGGGGAGCTGTTTTTT,CASSERTSGANTGELFF
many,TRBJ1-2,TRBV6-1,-,TGTGCCAGCAGTGAAGCCCCCGGCAGGGGACGTAACTATGGCTACACCTTC,CASSEAPGRGRNYGYTF
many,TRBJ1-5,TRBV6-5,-,TGTGCCAGCAGTTACAACACAGCGAGCAATCAGCCCCAGCATTTT,CASSYNTASNQPQHF
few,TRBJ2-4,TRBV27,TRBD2,TGTGCCAGCAGTTTTCTAGCGGGGGACCTCGAAAACATTCAGTACTTC,CASSFLAGDLENIQYF
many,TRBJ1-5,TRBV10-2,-,TGCGCCAGCAGTGAGGGAGGGGAAAGGCAGCCCCAGCATTTT,CASSEGGERQPQHF
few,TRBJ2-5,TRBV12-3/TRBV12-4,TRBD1,TGTGCCAGCAGTGCGGACAGGGTCCGGGAGACCCAGTACTTC,CASSADRVRETQYF
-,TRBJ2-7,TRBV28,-,TGTGCCAGCACAAACACCCACGAGCAGTACTTC,CASTNTHEQYF
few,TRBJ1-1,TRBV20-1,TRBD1,TGCAGTGCTAGGAGGACAGGGGGTTCCACTGAAGCTTTCTTT,CSARRTGGSTEAFF
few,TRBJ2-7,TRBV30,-,TGTGCCTCCTCCAAACCCCCCTACGAGCAGTACTTC,CASSKPPYEQYF
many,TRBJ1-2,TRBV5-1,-,TGCGCCAGCAGCTTGGCCGCGACTTATGGCTACACCTTC,CASSLAATYGYTF
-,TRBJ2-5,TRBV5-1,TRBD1,TGCGCCAGCAGCTTTCGGACAGGGAGTGTAGAGACCCAGTACTTC,CASSFRTGSVETQYF
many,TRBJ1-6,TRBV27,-,TGTGCCAGCAGTTTAAATTGGAATTCACCCCTCCACTTT,CASSLNWNSPLHF
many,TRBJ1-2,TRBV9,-,TGTGCCAGCAGCGTAGTGTCGGCGAACTATGGCTACACCTTC,CASSVVSANYGYTF
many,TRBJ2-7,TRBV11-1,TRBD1,TGTGCCAGCAGCTGGGGACAGGATTCCTACGAGCAGCACTTC,CASSWGQDSYEQHF
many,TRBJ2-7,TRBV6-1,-,TGTGCCAGCAGTGAACGAGGGGACTACGAGCAGTACTTC,CASSERGDYEQYF
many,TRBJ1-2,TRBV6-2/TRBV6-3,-,TGTGCCAGCAACGTCGCGCGCGGCTACTATGGCTACACCTTC,CASNVARGYYGYTF